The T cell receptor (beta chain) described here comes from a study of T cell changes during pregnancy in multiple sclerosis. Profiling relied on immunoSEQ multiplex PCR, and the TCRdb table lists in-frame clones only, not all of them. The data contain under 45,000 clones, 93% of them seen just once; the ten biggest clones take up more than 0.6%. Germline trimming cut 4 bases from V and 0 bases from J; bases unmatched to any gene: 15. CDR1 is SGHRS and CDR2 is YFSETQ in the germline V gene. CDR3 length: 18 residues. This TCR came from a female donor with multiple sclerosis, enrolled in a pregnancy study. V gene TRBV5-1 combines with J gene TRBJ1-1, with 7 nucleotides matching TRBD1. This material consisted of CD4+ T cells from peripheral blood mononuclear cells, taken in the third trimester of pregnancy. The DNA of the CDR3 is TGCGCCAGCAGCCACGCCCGACAGGGATCAGGGATGAACACTGAAGCTTTCTTT. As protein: CASSHARQGSGMNTEAFF.